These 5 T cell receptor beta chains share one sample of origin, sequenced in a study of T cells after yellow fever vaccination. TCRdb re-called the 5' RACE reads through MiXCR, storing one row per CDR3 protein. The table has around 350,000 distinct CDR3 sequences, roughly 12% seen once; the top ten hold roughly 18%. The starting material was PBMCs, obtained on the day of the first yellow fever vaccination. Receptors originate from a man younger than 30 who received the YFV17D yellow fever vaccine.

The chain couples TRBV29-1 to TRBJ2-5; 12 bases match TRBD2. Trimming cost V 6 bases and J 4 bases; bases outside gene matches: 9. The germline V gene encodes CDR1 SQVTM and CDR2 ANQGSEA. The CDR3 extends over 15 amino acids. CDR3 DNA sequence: TGCAGCGTCCTTAGACTAGCGGGGGTAGGAGAGACCCAGTACTTC. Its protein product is CSVLRLAGVGETQYF. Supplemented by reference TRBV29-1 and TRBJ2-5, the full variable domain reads SAVISQKPSRDICQRGTSLTIQCQVDSQVTMMFWYRQQPGQSLTLIATANQGSEATYESGFVIDKFPISRPNLTFSTLTVSNMSPEDSSIYLCSVLRLAGVGETQYFGPGTRLLVL.

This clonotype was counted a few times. This CDR3 is CASSRRQQNTEAFF. The CDR3 coding sequence is TGTGCCAGCAGCCGCCGACAGCAGAACACTGAAGCTTTCTTT. V usage is TRBV7-2 and J usage is TRBJ1-1; TRBD1 might be the D (5 bases). V was pared by 5 bases and J by 1 base, with 11 bases between. This CDR3 has 14 amino acids. Germline lookup yields CDR1 SGHTA and CDR2 FQGNSA.

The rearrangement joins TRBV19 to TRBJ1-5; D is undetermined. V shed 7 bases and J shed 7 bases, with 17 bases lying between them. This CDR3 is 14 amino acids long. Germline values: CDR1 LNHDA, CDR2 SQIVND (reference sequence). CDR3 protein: CASTGREKDQPQHF. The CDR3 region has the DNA TGTGCCAGTACCGGACGGGAAAAAGACCAGCCCCAGCATTTT. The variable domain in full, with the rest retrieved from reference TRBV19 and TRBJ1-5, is DGGITQSPKYLFRKEGQNVTLSCEQNLNHDAMYWYRQDPGQGLRLIYYSQIVNDFQKGDIAEGYSVSREKKESFPLTVTSAQKNPTAFYLCASTGREKDQPQHFGDGTRLSIL.

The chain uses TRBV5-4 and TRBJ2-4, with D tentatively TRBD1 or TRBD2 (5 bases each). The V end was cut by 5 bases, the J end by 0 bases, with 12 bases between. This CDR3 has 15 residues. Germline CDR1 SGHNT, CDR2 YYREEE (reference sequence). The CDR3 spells CASRGTGLAKNIQYF. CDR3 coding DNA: TGTGCCAGCAGGGGGACGGGCCTAGCCAAAAACATTCAGTACTTC.

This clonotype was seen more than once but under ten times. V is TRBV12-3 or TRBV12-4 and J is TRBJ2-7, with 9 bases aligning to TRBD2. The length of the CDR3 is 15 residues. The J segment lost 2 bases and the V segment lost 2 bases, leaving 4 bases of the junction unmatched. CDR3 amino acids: CASSLFGGGAYEQYF. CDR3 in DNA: TGTGCCAGCAGTTTATTTGGCGGGGGGGCCTACGAGCAGTACTTC.